The entry that follows covers one TCR beta chain sequence. The data originate from a study of T cell changes during pregnancy in multiple sclerosis. Trimming shortened V by 3 bases and J by 0 bases, and 3 bases separated the two germline ends. The CDR3 sequence is 14 residues long. The germline V gene encodes CDR1 SGHTA and CDR2 FQGTGA. Measured with immunoSEQ multiplex PCR; TCRdb has only the in-frame clones, and not every one. Counted here are some 37,000 clones, about 88% occurring once; the ten biggest clones make up around 0.62%. Sequenced material: CD4+ T cells from peripheral blood mononuclear cells, taken in the first trimester of pregnancy. V and J are TRBV7-3 and TRBJ2-6; D call uncertain. This TCR was recovered from a female donor with multiple sclerosis, enrolled in a pregnancy study. CDR3 sequence (DNA): TGTGCCAGCAGCTTTAACTCTGGGGCCAACGTCCTGACTTTC. Amino acid sequence: CASSFNSGANVLTF.